These 5 T cell receptor beta chains were sequenced from one sample in a study of PD-1 blockade in classical Hodgkin lymphoma. Documented time point: cycle 4 day 1 (C4D1), after 6 weeks of nivolumab. All trial patients relapsed after autologous stem cell transplantation. Profiling relied on immunoSEQ multiplex PCR, and the TCRdb table lists in-frame clones only, not all of them. Of tens of thousands of clones in the sample, nearly 90% were seen once. This sample comprised peripheral blood mononuclear cells (PBMCs), obtained before the fourth cycle of nivolumab. Every receptor here comes from a human donor with classical Hodgkin lymphoma.

The chain couples TRBV28 to TRBJ2-2; D might be TRBD2 (6 bases). The CDR3 has 18 amino acids. Germline loops: CDR1 MDHEN, CDR2 SYDVKM. V was shortened by 6 bases and J by 4 bases, with 24 bases between the two germline ends. CDR3: CASRLLKDSAGITGELFF. As DNA, the CDR3 is TGTGCCAGCAGGCTCCTGAAGGACTCGGCGGGGATCACCGGGGAGCTGTTTTTT.

This clone was seen a single time. J is TRBJ2-7 and V is TRBV19; 7 bases are shared with TRBD2. The CDR3 spans 15 residues. The V and J ends lost 5 bases and 0 bases, in that order; junction bases with no gene match: 7. Germline CDR1 LNHDA, CDR2 SQIVND (reference sequence). The CDR3 coding sequence is TGTGCCAGTAGTTCACTAGCGTTTGACTCCTACGAGCAGTACTTC. Amino acids: CASSSLAFDSYEQYF.

The chain joins TRBV6-5 to TRBJ1-1; D unresolved. The germline CDR1 and CDR2 sequences are MNHEY and SVGAGI. Trimming took off 5 bases at V and 0 bases at J, with 7 bases between the two ends. The CDR3 is made up of 13 amino acids. The CDR3 sequence is CASSKTVNTEAFF. CDR3 nucleotides: TGTGCCAGCAGTAAAACAGTGAACACTGAAGCTTTCTTT.

On this clone itself: As the CDR3 is not closed by the conserved phenylalanine or tryptophan, this likely results from a read error. The limits of the CDR3 on the DNA are not certain, so only TCRdb's listed CDR3 is given. The rearrangement links TRBV2 to TRBJ1-2; the table's D call TRBD1 went unverified against the DNA. Termini included, the CDR3 measures 10 amino acids. The germline V gene encodes CDR1 SNHLY and CDR2 FYNNEI. CDR3 sequence reads: CASSDDRGIT.

This chain links TRBV7-9 with TRBJ2-1, with 8 bases identical to TRBD2. CDR1 and CDR2 from the germline V gene are SEHNR and FQNEAQ (reference sequence). CDR3 length equals 15 residues. With 1 base clipped from V and 9 bases from J, the junction kept 8 bases outside the gene matches. CDR3 loop: CASSLGPLAGSEQFF. The CDR3 nucleotides read TGTGCCAGCAGCTTAGGGCCCTTAGCGGGGAGTGAGCAGTTCTTC.